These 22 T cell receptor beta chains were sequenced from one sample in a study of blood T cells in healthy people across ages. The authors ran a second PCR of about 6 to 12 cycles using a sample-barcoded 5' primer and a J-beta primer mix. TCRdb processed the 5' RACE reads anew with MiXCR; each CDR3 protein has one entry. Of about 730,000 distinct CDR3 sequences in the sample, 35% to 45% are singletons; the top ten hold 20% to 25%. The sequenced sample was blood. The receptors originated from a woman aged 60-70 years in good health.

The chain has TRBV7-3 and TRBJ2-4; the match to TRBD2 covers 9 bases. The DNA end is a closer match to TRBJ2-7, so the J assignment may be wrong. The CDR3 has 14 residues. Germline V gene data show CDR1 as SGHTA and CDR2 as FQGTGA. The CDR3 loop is CASSAGAGGYEQYF. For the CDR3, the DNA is TGTGCCAGCAGCGCAGGAGCGGGGGGCTACGAGCAGTACTTC.

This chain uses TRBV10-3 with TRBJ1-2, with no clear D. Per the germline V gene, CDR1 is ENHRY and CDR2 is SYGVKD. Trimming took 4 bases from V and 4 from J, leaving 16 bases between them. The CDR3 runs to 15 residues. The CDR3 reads CAISGSKVDLYGYTF. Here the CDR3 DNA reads TGTGCCATCAGTGGGTCGAAAGTGGACCTCTATGGCTACACCTTC.

DNA for the CDR3: TGCGCCAGCAGCTTTGACAGAACTAGCACAGATACGCAGTATTTT. The encoded protein is CASSFDRTSTDTQYF. V is TRBV5-1 and J is TRBJ2-3, with TRBD1 as a possible D gene (5 bases). Per germline, CDR1 SGHRS and CDR2 YFSETQ. Trimming removed 2 bases at V and 0 bases at J, with 10 bases between. The CDR3 has 15 amino acids.

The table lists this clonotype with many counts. The CDR3 is CASSQVRLAGERSSYEQYF. Written as DNA, the CDR3 is TGTGCCAGCAGCCAAGTAAGACTAGCGGGGGAGAGGAGCTCCTACGAGCAGTACTTC. The rearrangement uses TRBV4-2 and TRBJ2-7; TRBD2 matches at 12 bases. CDR1 is LGHNA and CDR2 is YNFKEQ in the germline V gene. V trimming: 1 base; J trimming: 0 bases; junction bases outside the gene matches: 10. CDR3 length: 19 amino acids.

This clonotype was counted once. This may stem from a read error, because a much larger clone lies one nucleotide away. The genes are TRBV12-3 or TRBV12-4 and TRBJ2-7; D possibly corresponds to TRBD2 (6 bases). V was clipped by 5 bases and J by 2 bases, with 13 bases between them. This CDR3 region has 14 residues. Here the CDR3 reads CASSAASETYEQYF. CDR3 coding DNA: TGTGCCAGCAGTGCGGCTAGCGAGACCTACGAGCAGTACTTC.

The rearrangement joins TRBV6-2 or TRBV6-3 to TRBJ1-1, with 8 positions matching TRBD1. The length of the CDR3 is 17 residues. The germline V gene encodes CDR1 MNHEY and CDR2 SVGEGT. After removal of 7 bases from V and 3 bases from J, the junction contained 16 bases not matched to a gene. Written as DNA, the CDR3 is TGTGCCAGCACCAAACCGAAGGACAGGGTTTTGGACACTGAAGCTTTCTTT. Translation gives CASTKPKDRVLDTEAFF.

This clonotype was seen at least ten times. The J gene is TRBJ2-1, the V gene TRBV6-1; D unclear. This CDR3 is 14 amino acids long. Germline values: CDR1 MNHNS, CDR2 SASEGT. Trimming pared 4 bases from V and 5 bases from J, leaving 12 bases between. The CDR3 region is CASSGGRRNNEQFF. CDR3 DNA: TGTGCCAGCAGTGGCGGTAGACGTAACAATGAGCAGTTCTTC.

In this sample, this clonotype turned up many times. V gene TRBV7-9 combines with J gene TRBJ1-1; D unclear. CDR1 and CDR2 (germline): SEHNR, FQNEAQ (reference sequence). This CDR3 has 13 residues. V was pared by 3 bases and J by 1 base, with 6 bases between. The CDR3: CASSFRGNTEAFF. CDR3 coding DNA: TGTGCCAGCAGCTTCCGGGGGAACACTGAAGCTTTCTTT.

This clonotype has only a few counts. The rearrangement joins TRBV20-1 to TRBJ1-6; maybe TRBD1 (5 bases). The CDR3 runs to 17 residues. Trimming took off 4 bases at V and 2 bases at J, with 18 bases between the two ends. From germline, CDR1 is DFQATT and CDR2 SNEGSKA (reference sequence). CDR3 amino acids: CSAKDSGPATYNSPLHF. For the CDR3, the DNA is TGCAGTGCTAAAGATTCGGGGCCAGCCACCTATAATTCACCCCTCCACTTT.

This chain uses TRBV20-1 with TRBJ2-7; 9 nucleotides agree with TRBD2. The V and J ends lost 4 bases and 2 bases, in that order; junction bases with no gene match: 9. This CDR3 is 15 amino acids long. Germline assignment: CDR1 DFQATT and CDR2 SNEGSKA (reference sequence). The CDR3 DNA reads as TGCAGTGCTATAAGGGGGGCTAGCGGGGCCTACGAGCAGTACTTC. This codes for CSAIRGASGAYEQYF.

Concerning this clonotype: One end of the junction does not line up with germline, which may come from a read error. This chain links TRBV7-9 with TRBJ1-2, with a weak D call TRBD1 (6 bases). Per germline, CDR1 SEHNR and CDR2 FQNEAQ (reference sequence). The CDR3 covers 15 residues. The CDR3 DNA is TGTGCCAGCAGCTTATGGGAGGACGGACAGCCTACCAGAGCCTTC. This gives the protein CASSLWEDGQPTRAF.

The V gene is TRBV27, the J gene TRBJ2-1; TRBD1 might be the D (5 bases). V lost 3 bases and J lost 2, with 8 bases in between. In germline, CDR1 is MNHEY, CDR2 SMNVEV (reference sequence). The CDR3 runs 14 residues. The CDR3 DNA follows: TGTGCCAGCAGTTTTGTCAGGGCCTACAATGAGCAGTTCTTC. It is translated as CASSFVRAYNEQFF.

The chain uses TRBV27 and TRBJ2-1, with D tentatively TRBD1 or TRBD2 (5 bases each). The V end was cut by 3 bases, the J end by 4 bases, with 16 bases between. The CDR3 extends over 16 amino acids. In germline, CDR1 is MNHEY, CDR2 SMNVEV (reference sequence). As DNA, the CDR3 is TGTGCCAGCAGTTTTTGGGGCGGGTCTAATTACAATGAGCAGTTCTTC. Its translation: CASSFWGGSNYNEQFF.

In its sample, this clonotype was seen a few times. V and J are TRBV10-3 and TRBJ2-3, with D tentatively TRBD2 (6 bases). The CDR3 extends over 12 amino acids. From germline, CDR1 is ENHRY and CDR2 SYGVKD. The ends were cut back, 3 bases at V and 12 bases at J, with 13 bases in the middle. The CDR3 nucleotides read TGTGCCATCAGTGAAGGGGACTTAAATCAGTATTTT. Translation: CAISEGDLNQYF.

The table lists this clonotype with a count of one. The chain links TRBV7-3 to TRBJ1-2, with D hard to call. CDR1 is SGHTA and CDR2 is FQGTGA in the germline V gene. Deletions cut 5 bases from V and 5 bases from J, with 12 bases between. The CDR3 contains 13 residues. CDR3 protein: CASSQRTDYGYTF. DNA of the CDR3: TGTGCCAGCAGCCAACGGACTGATTATGGCTACACCTTC.

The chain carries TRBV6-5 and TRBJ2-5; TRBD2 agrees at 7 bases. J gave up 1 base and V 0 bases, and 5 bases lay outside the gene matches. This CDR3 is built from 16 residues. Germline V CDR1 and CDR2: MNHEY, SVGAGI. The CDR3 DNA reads TGTGCCAGCAGTTACTCCTCGACTAGCCCCCAAGAGACCCAGTACTTC. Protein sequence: CASSYSSTSPQETQYF.

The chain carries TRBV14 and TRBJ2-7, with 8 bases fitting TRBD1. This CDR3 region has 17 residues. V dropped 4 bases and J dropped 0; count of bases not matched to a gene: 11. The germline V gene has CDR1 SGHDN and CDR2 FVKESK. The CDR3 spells CASSPRYGTGVSYEQYF. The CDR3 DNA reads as TGTGCCAGCAGCCCGCGCTACGGGACAGGAGTCTCCTACGAGCAGTACTTC.

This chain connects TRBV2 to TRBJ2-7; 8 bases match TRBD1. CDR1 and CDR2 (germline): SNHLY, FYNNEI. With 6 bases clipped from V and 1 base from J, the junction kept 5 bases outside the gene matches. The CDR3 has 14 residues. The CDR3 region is CASSDRGGSYEQYF. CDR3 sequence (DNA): TGTGCCAGCAGCGACAGGGGAGGTTCCTACGAGCAGTACTTC.

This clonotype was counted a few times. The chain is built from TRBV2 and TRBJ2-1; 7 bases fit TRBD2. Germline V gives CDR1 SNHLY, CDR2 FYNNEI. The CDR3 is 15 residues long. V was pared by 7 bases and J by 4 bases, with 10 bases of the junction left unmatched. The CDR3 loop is CASTRSGTSYNEQFF. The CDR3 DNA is TGTGCCAGCACTAGGAGCGGGACGAGTTACAATGAGCAGTTCTTC.

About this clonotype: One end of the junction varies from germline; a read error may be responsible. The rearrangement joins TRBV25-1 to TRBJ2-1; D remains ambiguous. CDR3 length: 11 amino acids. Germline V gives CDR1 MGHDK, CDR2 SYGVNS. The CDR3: CAGSPGDEQFF. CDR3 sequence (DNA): TGTGCCGGCAGCCCGGGTGATGAGCAGTTCTTC.

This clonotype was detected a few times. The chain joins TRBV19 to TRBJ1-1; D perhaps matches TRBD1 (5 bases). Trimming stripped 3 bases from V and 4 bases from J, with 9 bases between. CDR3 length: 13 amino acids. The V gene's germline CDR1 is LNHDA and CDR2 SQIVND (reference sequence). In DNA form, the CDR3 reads TGTGCCAGTAGTATTGGGCAGGGCACTGAAGCTTTCTTT. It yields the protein CASSIGQGTEAFF.

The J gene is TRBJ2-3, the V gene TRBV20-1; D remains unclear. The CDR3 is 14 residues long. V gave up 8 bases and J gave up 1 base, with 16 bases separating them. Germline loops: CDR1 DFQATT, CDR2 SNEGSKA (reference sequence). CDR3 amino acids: CSKRRNEGTDTQYF. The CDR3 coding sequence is TGCAGTAAAAGGCGTAATGAGGGCACAGATACGCAGTATTTT.